Below are 31 T cell receptor beta chains sequenced from a single sample in a study of cytomegalovirus exposure and HLA in healthy donors. The study ran its PCR with 60 Vbeta and 13 Jbeta primers. Generated by immunoSEQ multiplex PCR, the TCRdb table keeps only in-frame clones and is missing some. The table has under 200,000 clones, 75% to 85% seen once. Input material: PBMCs. The receptors stem from a girl under 10 years old in good health and CMV-seropositive.

This chain uses TRBV6-5 with TRBJ1-3; D is unresolved. V lost 6 bases and J lost 2, with 14 bases in between. Per the germline V gene, CDR1 is MNHEY and CDR2 is SVGAGI. The CDR3 consists of 15 residues. The CDR3 coding sequence is TGTGCCAGCAGCCTCGGCGGGTACACTGGAAACACCATATATTTT. Translating gives CASSLGGYTGNTIYF.

CDR3 in amino acids: CASQATSTQSWQFF. The CDR3, as DNA: TGTGCCAGCCAAGCAACTAGCACGCAGAGCTGGCAGTTCTTC. The J gene is TRBJ2-1, the V gene TRBV19; the D gene is possibly TRBD2 (6 bases). V was cut by 9 bases and J by 12 bases, with 24 bases left in between. There are 14 residues in the CDR3. The germline CDR1 and CDR2 sequences are LNHDA and SQIVND (reference sequence).

As DNA, the CDR3 is TGTGCCAGCACCCCGGCTGGGCTCTACGAGCAGTACTTC. Amino acids: CASTPAGLYEQYF. The J gene is TRBJ2-7, the V gene TRBV28, with unresolved D. Germline CDR1 is MDHEN and CDR2 is SYDVKM. This CDR3 is 13 amino acids long. V gave up 7 bases and J gave up 3 bases, with 13 bases separating them.

J is TRBJ1-2 and V is TRBV6-1; a possible D gene is TRBD1 (6 bases). Trimming took off 4 bases at V and 2 bases at J, with 14 bases between the two ends. Per the germline V gene, CDR1 is MNHNS and CDR2 is SASEGT. CDR3 size: 15 residues. The CDR3, as DNA: TGTGCCAGCAGTGCCAAACAGGGTTGGAACTATGGCTACACCTTC. Its translation is CASSAKQGWNYGYTF.

The chain links TRBV6-5 to TRBJ1-1; the match to TRBD1 covers 7 bases. Germline lookup yields CDR1 MNHEY and CDR2 SVGAGI. The CDR3 covers 11 residues. V was clipped by 9 bases and J by 8 bases; unmatched bases: 6. The CDR3 loop reads CASRRGQEAFF. DNA for the CDR3: TGTGCCAGTCGGCGGGGACAGGAAGCTTTCTTT.

This chain connects TRBV6-5 to TRBJ2-2, with 9 nucleotides matching TRBD1. The V gene end was trimmed by 2 bases and the J gene end by 7 bases; junction bases not matched to a gene: 8. The CDR3 consists of 16 residues. The germline V gene has CDR1 MNHEY and CDR2 SVGAGI. CDR3 region: CASSYPRTGAFGELFF. The CDR3 DNA sequence: TGTGCCAGCAGTTACCCACGGACAGGGGCCTTCGGGGAGCTGTTTTTT.

This clone was seen a handful of times. V usage is TRBV30 and J usage is TRBJ1-1, with 9 bases identical to TRBD1. This CDR3 has 13 residues. CDR1 GTSNPN and CDR2 SVGIG come from the germline V gene (reference sequence). V was clipped by 4 bases and J by 4 bases; unmatched bases: 4. CDR3 coding DNA: TGTGCCTGGAACAGGGGGCTTGGCACTGAAGCTTTCTTT. Amino acids: CAWNRGLGTEAFF.

This chain uses TRBV30 with TRBJ2-3, with D possibly being TRBD2 (7 bases). This CDR3 contains 15 residues. V shed 2 bases and J shed 5 bases, with 17 bases lying between them. CDR1 is GTSNPN, CDR2 SVGIG, per germline (reference sequence). As DNA, the CDR3 is TGTGCCTGGAGTAGAAAGCCGGGGGGCAAAGATACGCAGTATTTT. Residues: CAWSRKPGGKDTQYF.

The V call is TRBV2, the J call TRBJ2-2, with TRBD1 matching 7 bases. Germline V gene lookup returns CDR1 SNHLY and CDR2 FYNNEI. The junction had 6 bases not matched to a gene; V was cut back by 1 base and J by 4 bases. The CDR3 runs 16 residues. The CDR3, as DNA: TGTGCCAGCAGTGAAGAGGCAGGGGGTTTCACCGGGGAGCTGTTTTTT. Translated: CASSEEAGGFTGELFF. Filled out from reference TRBV2 and TRBJ2-2, the complete variable domain reads EPEVTQTPSHQVTQMGQEVILRCVPISNHLYFYWYRQILGQKVEFLVSFYNNEISEKSEIFDDQFSVERPDGSNFTLKIRSTKLEDSAMYFCASSEEAGGFTGELFFGEGSRLTVL.

This chain connects TRBV11-2 to TRBJ2-7, with D possibly being TRBD1 (5 bases). The V and J ends lost 3 bases and 6 bases respectively, with 9 bases between them. This CDR3 has 12 residues. Germline V lookup: CDR1 SGHAT, CDR2 FQNNGV. In DNA form, the CDR3 reads TGTGCCAGCAGCTTTTCAGGGTCCGAGCAGTACTTC. It translates to CASSFSGSEQYF.

The chain uses TRBV4-1 and TRBJ2-7; 9 bases fit TRBD1. Germline CDR1 and CDR2: MGHRA and YSYEKL. V was pared by 3 bases and J by 6 bases, with 21 bases of the junction left unmatched. The CDR3 is made up of 19 amino acids. CDR3 nucleotide sequence: TGCGCCAGCAGCCACAAATTTGCGGGGACAGGGTTAATGGTGACCGAGCAGTACTTC. Its protein product is CASSHKFAGTGLMVTEQYF.

The V call is TRBV4-1, the J call TRBJ1-2; D gene uncertain. Germline lookup yields CDR1 MGHRA and CDR2 YSYEKL. The CDR3 extends over 15 amino acids. V shed 2 bases and J shed 4 bases, with 14 bases lying between them. This CDR3 is CASSQPPRNLYGYTF. DNA for the CDR3: TGCGCCAGCAGCCAACCCCCCCGTAATCTCTATGGCTACACCTTC.

The chain employs TRBV28 and TRBJ1-4, with 7 bases aligning to TRBD1. Losses at the gene ends were 2 bases for V and 8 bases for J; bases not matched to a gene: 8. CDR1 is MDHEN, CDR2 SYDVKM, per germline. The CDR3 sequence is 15 residues long. CDR3 sequence: CASSLTSRGSEKLFF. The CDR3 DNA reads TGTGCCAGCAGTTTAACCTCCAGGGGGAGCGAAAAACTGTTTTTT.

This chain links TRBV5-8 with TRBJ2-4; weak D call: TRBD1 (6 bases). The CDR3 extends over 17 amino acids. Trimming left V 2 bases short and J 0 bases short, with 15 bases between. Germline values: CDR1 SGHTS, CDR2 YDEGEE. The CDR3 sequence: CASSFLGQRIAKNIQYF. In DNA form, the CDR3 reads TGTGCCAGCAGCTTCCTAGGACAGAGAATAGCCAAAAACATTCAGTACTTC.

This clone has more than one count but fewer than ten. The chain joins TRBV15 to TRBJ2-5; 8 bases are shared with TRBD1. Trimming cost V 1 base and J 3 bases; bases outside gene matches: 7. The germline V gene has CDR1 LNHNV and CDR2 YYDKDF (reference sequence). This CDR3 spans 16 amino acids. The CDR3 region has the DNA TGTGCCACCAGCAGAGCCCCCACAGGGGGAGAAGAGACCCAGTACTTC. It yields the protein CATSRAPTGGEETQYF.

This chain joins TRBV6-1 and TRBJ1-5; D possibly corresponds to TRBD1 (6 bases). This CDR3 has 14 residues. Germline lookup yields CDR1 MNHNS and CDR2 SASEGT. V was shortened by 8 bases and J by 6 bases, with 17 bases between the two germline ends. In nucleotides, the CDR3 is TGTGCCAGCTCGCACAGGGAAGGAAGTCAGCCCCAGCATTTT. Its protein is CASSHREGSQPQHF.

The rearrangement links TRBV18 to TRBJ2-7; a possible D gene is TRBD1 (5 bases). V lost 1 base to trimming and J lost 0 bases, with 10 bases between them. The germline V gene has CDR1 KGHSH and CDR2 LQKENI. The CDR3 contains 15 residues. CDR3 protein: CASSPRSGRSYEQYF. DNA of the CDR3: TGTGCCAGCTCACCACGTTCAGGGCGCTCCTACGAGCAGTACTTC. The full variable domain, its missing parts supplied by reference TRBV18 and TRBJ2-7, is NAGVMQNPRHLVRRRGQEARLRCSPMKGHSHVYWYRQLPEEGLKFMVYLQKENIIDESGMPKERFSAEFPKEGPSILRIQQVVRGDSAAYFCASSPRSGRSYEQYFGPGTRLTVT.

V usage is TRBV2 and J usage is TRBJ2-1; D gene uncertain. The germline gives CDR1 SNHLY, CDR2 FYNNEI. This CDR3 has 15 residues. V gave up 2 bases and J gave up 0 bases, with 8 bases separating them. CDR3 residues: CASSEIISSYNEQFF. The DNA for the CDR3 is TGTGCCAGCAGTGAAATTATCAGCTCCTACAATGAGCAGTTCTTC. The full variable domain, with the rest looked up from reference TRBV2 and TRBJ2-1, is EPEVTQTPSHQVTQMGQEVILRCVPISNHLYFYWYRQILGQKVEFLVSFYNNEISEKSEIFDDQFSVERPDGSNFTLKIRSTKLEDSAMYFCASSEIISSYNEQFFGPGTRLTVL.

CDR3 DNA: TGTGCCAGCAGCGTCTGGACGGCGGGGTATTACGAGCAGTACTTC. Translating it yields CASSVWTAGYYEQYF. The rearrangement uses TRBV28 and TRBJ2-7; weak D call: TRBD2 (6 bases). The CDR3 consists of 15 residues. V lost 6 bases, J lost 4 bases, and 19 bases lay in between. Germline V gives CDR1 MDHEN, CDR2 SYDVKM.

This rearrangement joins TRBV11-3 to TRBJ2-7, with TRBD1 matching 8 bases. The germline gives CDR1 SGHNT, CDR2 YENEEA. Unmatched junction bases numbered 9, after V lost 5 bases and J lost 6 bases. There are 14 residues in the CDR3. CDR3 sequence: CASSLGQGAAEQYF. The CDR3 DNA sequence: TGTGCCAGCAGCCTAGGCCAGGGGGCGGCCGAGCAGTACTTC.

This sequence joins TRBV19 and TRBJ2-7, with 10 positions matching TRBD2. The junction had 13 bases not matched to a gene; V was cut back by 5 bases and J by 6 bases. The CDR3 extends over 16 amino acids. Germline loops: CDR1 LNHDA, CDR2 SQIVND (reference sequence). CDR3 sequence: CASSDPGGTSAFEQYF. CDR3 nucleotides: TGTGCCAGTAGTGACCCCGGGGGGACTAGCGCATTCGAGCAGTACTTC.

This chain links TRBV7-9 with TRBJ1-1; 12 bases align to TRBD1. The trim removed 5 bases at V and 8 bases at J, leaving 3 bases unmatched. Germline V CDR1 and CDR2: SEHNR, FQNEAQ (reference sequence). The CDR3 is 13 residues long. The CDR3 is CASSEGQGAEAFF. In nucleotides, the CDR3 is TGTGCCAGCAGCGAGGGACAGGGGGCAGAAGCTTTCTTT.

The chain recombines TRBV7-9 with TRBJ2-2; 16 nucleotides line up with TRBD2. Germline V gene data show CDR1 as SEHNR and CDR2 as FQNEAQ (reference sequence). The CDR3 has 18 residues. V gave up 3 bases and J gave up 3 bases; unmatched junction bases: 4. CDR3 DNA sequence: TGTGCCAGCAGCTTCATGGGACTAGCGGGAGGGTACACCGGGGAGCTGTTTTTT. Protein product: CASSFMGLAGGYTGELFF.

This chain connects TRBV5-4 to TRBJ2-2; D is unclear. The CDR3 has 14 amino acids. Germline CDR1 SGHNT, CDR2 YYREEE (reference sequence). V was clipped by 0 bases and J by 1 base, with 4 bases between them. In DNA form, the CDR3 reads TGTGCCAGCAGCTTGGGAGGGAACACCGGGGAGCTGTTTTTT. Translating gives CASSLGGNTGELFF.

The chain recombines TRBV27 with TRBJ2-1, with D perhaps TRBD1 (5 bases). CDR3 size: 13 residues. The germline gives CDR1 MNHEY, CDR2 SMNVEV (reference sequence). The ends were cut back, 5 bases at V and 4 bases at J, with 9 bases in the middle. CDR3 sequence (DNA): TGTGCCAGCAGTATCCGACAGTACAATGAGCAGTTCTTC. It encodes CASSIRQYNEQFF.

This chain joins TRBV7-9 and TRBJ1-1, with TRBD1 matching 7 bases. The germline gives CDR1 SEHNR, CDR2 FQNEAQ (reference sequence). The CDR3 is made up of 15 amino acids. The V segment lost 5 bases and the J segment 1 base; nucleotides outside the gene matches: 7. The CDR3 coding sequence is TGTGCCAGCAGCAAGCCCAGGGGGGAGAACACTGAAGCTTTCTTT. Protein product: CASSKPRGENTEAFF.

This chain uses TRBV30 with TRBJ2-3, with 9 bases fitting TRBD2. The V gene's germline CDR1 is GTSNPN and CDR2 SVGIG (reference sequence). CDR3 length equals 13 residues. J lost 0 bases, V lost 8 bases, and 3 bases had no gene match. As DNA, the CDR3 is TGTGCCAAGACTAGCGGTAGCACAGATACGCAGTATTTT. Translating it yields CAKTSGSTDTQYF.

This chain joins TRBV5-4 and TRBJ2-7, with D possibly TRBD2 on 7 matching bases. The CDR3 loop spans 15 amino acids. Deletions cut 3 bases from V and 0 bases from J, with 13 bases between. Looked up from germline, CDR1 is SGHNT and CDR2 is YYREEE (reference sequence). In DNA, the CDR3 is TGTGCCAGCAGCTGGGGGGGGACATCCTCCTACGAGCAGTACTTC. It specifies CASSWGGTSSYEQYF.

The table lists this clone with a count of one. The chain has TRBV27 and TRBJ2-1; tentative D call: TRBD1 (7 bases). Trimming cost V 9 bases and J 3 bases, with 21 bases left between them. The length of the CDR3 is 16 residues. Germline CDR1 MNHEY, CDR2 SMNVEV (reference sequence). The CDR3 protein is CASMGAGGINYNEQFF. The CDR3 nucleotides read TGTGCCAGTATGGGGGCAGGGGGGATCAACTACAATGAGCAGTTCTTC.

This sequence joins TRBV19 and TRBJ1-3; TRBD1 might be the D (5 bases). With 6 bases removed from V and 0 bases from J, the gap between germline ends came to 15 bases. Germline V gene sequence: CDR1 LNHDA, CDR2 SQIVND (reference sequence). This CDR3 contains 16 residues. The CDR3 bases are TGTGCCAGTAGGGGACTCCAAGGCACCTCTGGAAACACCATATATTTT. It encodes CASRGLQGTSGNTIYF. Full variable domain (outside the CDR3, taken from reference TRBV19 and TRBJ1-3): DGGITQSPKYLFRKEGQNVTLSCEQNLNHDAMYWYRQDPGQGLRLIYYSQIVNDFQKGDIAEGYSVSREKKESFPLTVTSAQKNPTAFYLCASRGLQGTSGNTIYFGEGSWLTVV.

The genes are TRBV6-6 and TRBJ2-7; weak D call: TRBD2 (5 bases). With 2 bases removed from V and 4 bases from J, the gap between germline ends came to 6 bases. This CDR3 is 12 amino acids long. Per germline, CDR1 MNHNY and CDR2 SVGAGI (reference sequence). This CDR3 is CASSYRGYEQYF. The CDR3 bases are TGTGCCAGCAGTTACCGGGGATACGAGCAGTACTTC.